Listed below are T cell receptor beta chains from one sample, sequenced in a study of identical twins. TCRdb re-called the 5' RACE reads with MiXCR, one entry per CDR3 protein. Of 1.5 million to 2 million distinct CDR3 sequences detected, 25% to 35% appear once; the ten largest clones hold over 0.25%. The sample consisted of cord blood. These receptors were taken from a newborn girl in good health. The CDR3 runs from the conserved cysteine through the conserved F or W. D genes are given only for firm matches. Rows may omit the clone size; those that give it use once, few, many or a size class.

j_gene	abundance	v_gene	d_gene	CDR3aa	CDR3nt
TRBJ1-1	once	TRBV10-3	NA	CAISEKGVNTEAFF	TGTGCCATCAGTGAGAAAGGCGTGAACACTGAAGCTTTCTTT
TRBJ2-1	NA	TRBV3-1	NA	CASSQRNLGYSEQFF	TGTGCCAGCAGCCAAAGAAACTTGGGTTACAGTGAGCAGTTCTTC
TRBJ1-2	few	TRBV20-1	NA	CSASGGGYTF	TGCAGTGCTAGCGGGGGAGGCTACACCTTC
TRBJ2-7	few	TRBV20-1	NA	CSASGGVESYEQYF	TGCAGTGCTAGTGGAGGGGTGGAGTCCTACGAGCAGTACTTC
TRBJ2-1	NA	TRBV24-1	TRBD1	CATSDLTGGEGYNEQFF	TGTGCCACCAGTGATTTAACAGGGGGCGAAGGCTACAATGAGCAGTTCTTC
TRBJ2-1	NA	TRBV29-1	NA	CSIGGSFSYNEQFF	TGCAGCATTGGCGGGTCTTTCTCCTACAATGAGCAGTTCTTC
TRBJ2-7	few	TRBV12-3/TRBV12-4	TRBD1	CASSAYRGPTYEQYF	TGTGCCAGCAGCGCCTACAGGGGACCTACCTACGAGCAGTACTTC
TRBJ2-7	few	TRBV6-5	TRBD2	CASSYSKFGGRGLYEQYF	TGTGCCAGCAGTTACTCAAAGTTTGGCGGGAGGGGGCTCTACGAGCAGTACTTC
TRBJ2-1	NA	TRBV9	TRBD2	CASSVRTSPWGDNEQFF	TGTGCCAGCAGCGTCAGGACTAGCCCGTGGGGGGACAATGAGCAGTTCTTC
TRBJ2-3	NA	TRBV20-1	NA	CSARDFGADNTQYF	TGCAGTGCTAGAGATTTCGGAGCGGATAATACGCAGTATTTT
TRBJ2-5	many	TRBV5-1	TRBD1	CASSLQGSETQYF	TGCGCCAGCAGCTTACAGGGGTCGGAGACCCAGTACTTC
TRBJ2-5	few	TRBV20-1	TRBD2	CSAGLAGVQETQYF	TGCAGTGCTGGACTGGCGGGGGTCCAAGAGACCCAGTACTTC
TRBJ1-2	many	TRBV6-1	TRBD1	CASSVTGGNYGYTF	TGTGCCAGCAGTGTGACAGGGGGCAACTATGGCTACACCTTC
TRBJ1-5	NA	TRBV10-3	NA	CAISEQEAFQPQHF	TGTGCCATCAGTGAGCAAGAGGCATTTCAGCCCCAGCATTTT
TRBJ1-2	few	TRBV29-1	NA	CSVPGRGASIYGYTF	TGCAGCGTCCCCGGGAGGGGCGCCTCGATCTATGGCTACACCTTC
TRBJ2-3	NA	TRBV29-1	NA	CSVESTVSSTDTQYF	TGCAGCGTAGAATCGACAGTTTCTAGCACAGATACGCAGTATTTT
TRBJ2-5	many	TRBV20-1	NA	CSARQYQETQYF	TGCAGTGCTAGACAGTACCAAGAGACCCAGTACTTC
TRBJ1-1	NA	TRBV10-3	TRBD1	CAISDPGTGVFRDTEAFF	TGTGCCATCAGTGACCCCGGGACAGGGGTCTTTAGGGACACTGAAGCTTTCTTT
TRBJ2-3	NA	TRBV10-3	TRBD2	CAISLAGGTDTQYF	TGTGCCATCAGCCTAGCGGGGGGCACAGATACGCAGTATTTT
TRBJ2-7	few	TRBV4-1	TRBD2	CASSQGLVAYEQYF	TGCGCCAGCAGCCAGGGACTAGTGGCCTACGAGCAGTACTTC
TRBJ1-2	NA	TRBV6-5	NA	CASRTGGALYGYTF	TGTGCCAGCAGAACCGGGGGGGCTCTTTATGGCTACACCTTC
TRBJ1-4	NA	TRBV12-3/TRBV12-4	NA	CASSNDLRNEELFF	TGTGCCAGCAGCAATGATCTACGTAATGAAGAACTGTTTTTT
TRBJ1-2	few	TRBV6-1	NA	CASSEWGASSGYGYTF	TGTGCCAGCAGTGAATGGGGGGCCTCTTCGGGATATGGCTACACCTTC
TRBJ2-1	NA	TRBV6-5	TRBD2	CASSYIPRTSGYNEQFF	TGTGCCAGCAGTTATATCCCCCGGACTAGCGGCTACAATGAGCAGTTCTTC
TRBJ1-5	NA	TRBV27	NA	CASSFRKTGGAQPQHF	TGTGCCAGCAGTTTTAGGAAAACAGGCGGGGCTCAGCCCCAGCATTTT
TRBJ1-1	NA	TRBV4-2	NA	CASRRLGGTEAFF	TGTGCCAGCAGGCGATTAGGGGGCACTGAAGCTTTCTTT
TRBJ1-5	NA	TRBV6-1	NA	CASSEPRQPQHF	TGTGCCAGCAGTGAACCCAGGCAGCCCCAGCATTTT
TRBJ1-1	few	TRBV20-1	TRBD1	CSATRQGLNTEAFF	TGCAGTGCCACCAGACAGGGATTGAACACTGAAGCTTTCTTT
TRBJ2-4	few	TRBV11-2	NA	CASSLSQGLAKNIQYF	TGTGCCAGCAGCTTAAGTCAGGGACTAGCCAAAAACATTCAGTACTTC
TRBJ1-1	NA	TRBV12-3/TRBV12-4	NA	CASSFRFETEAFF	TGTGCCAGCAGTTTCCGTTTCGAGACTGAAGCTTTCTTT
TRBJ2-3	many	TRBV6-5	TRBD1	CASSRTGGVTDTQYF	TGTGCCAGCAGCAGGACAGGGGGTGTTACAGATACGCAGTATTTT
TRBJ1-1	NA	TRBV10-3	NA	CAISGTGWGTEAFF	TGTGCCATCAGTGGCACAGGGTGGGGCACTGAAGCTTTCTTT
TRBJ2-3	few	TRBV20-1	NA	CSVPYRTSTDTQYF	TGCAGTGTCCCTTACAGGACCTCCACAGATACGCAGTATTTT
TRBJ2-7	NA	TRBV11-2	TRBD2	CASSHGLAGYYEQYF	TGTGCCAGCAGCCATGGACTAGCGGGCTACTACGAGCAGTACTTC
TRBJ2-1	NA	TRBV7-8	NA	CASSPGSYDPYDEQFF	TGTGCCAGCAGCCCCGGGAGTTACGACCCGTACGATGAGCAGTTCTTC
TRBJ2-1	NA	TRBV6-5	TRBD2	CASSTLAGGDNEQFF	TGTGCCAGCAGTACTCTAGCGGGAGGGGACAATGAGCAGTTCTTC
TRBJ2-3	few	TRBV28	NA	CATAGTELHTDTQYF	TGTGCCACGGCGGGCACGGAACTTCACACAGATACGCAGTATTTT